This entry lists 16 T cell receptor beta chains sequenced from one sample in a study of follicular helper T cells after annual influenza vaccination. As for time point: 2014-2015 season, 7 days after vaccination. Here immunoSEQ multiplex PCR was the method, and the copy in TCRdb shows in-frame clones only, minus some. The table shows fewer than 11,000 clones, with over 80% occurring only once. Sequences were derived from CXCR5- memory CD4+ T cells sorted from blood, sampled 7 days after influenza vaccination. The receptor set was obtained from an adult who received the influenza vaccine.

CDR3 nucleotides: TGTGCCAGCAGCTTGGGTACCGGGTATAGCAATCAGCCCCAGCATTTT. It specifies CASSLGTGYSNQPQHF. The genes are TRBV5-8 and TRBJ1-5; D is undetermined. V gave up 0 bases and J gave up 0 bases, with 10 bases separating them. Germline CDR1 reads SGHTS; CDR2 reads YDEGEE. The CDR3 has 16 residues.

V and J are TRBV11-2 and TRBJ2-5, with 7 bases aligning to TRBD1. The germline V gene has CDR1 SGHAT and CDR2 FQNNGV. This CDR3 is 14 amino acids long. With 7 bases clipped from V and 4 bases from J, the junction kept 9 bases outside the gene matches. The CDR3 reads CASTPDRVVETQYF. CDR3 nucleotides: TGTGCCAGCACCCCCGACAGGGTGGTAGAGACCCAGTACTTC.

This CDR3 reads CASSLGIAGGLNEQFF. Here the CDR3 DNA reads TGTGCCAGCAGCTTAGGGATAGCGGGGGGGCTGAATGAGCAGTTCTTC. This chain joins TRBV13 and TRBJ2-1; 11 bases map to TRBD2. CDR3 length: 16 amino acids. Trimming at V came to 0 bases and at J to 7 bases, leaving 5 bases not matched to a gene. The germline V gene encodes CDR1 PRHDT and CDR2 FYEKMQ (reference sequence).

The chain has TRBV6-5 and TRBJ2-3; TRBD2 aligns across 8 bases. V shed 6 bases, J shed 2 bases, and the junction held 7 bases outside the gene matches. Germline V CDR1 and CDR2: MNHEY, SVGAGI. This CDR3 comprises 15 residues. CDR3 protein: CASRRSGVLTDTQYF. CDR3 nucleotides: TGTGCCAGCAGACGTAGCGGGGTCCTCACAGATACGCAGTATTTT.

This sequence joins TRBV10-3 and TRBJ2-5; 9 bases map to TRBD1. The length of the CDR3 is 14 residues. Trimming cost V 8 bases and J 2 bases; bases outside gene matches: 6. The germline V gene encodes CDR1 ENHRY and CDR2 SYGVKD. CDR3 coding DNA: TGTGCCATCGGGGAGGGACAGGGACAAGAGACCCAGTACTTC. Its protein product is CAIGEGQGQETQYF.

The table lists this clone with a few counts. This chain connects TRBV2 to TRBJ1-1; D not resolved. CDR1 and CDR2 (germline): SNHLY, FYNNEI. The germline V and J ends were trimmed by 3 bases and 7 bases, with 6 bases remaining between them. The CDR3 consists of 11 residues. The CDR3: CASSEGIEAFF. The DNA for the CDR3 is TGTGCCAGCAGTGAGGGAATTGAAGCTTTCTTT.

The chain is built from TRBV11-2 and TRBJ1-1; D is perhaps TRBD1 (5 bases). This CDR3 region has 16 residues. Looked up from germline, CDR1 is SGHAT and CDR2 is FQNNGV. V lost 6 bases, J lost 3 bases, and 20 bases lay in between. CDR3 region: CASSKPQGREDTEAFF. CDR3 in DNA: TGTGCCAGCAGTAAGCCCCAGGGTAGGGAGGACACTGAAGCTTTCTTT. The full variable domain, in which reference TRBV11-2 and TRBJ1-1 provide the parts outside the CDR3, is EAGVAQSPRYKIIEKRQSVAFWCNPISGHATLYWYQQILGQGPKLLIQFQNNGVVDDSQLPKDRFSAERLKGVDSTLKIQPAKLEDSAVYLCASSKPQGREDTEAFFGQGTRLTVV.

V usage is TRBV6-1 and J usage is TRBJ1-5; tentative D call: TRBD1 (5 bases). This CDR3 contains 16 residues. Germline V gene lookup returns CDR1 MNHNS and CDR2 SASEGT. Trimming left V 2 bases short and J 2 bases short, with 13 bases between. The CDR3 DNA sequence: TGTGCCAGCAGTGAAAGGAGGGGAGGTGGCAATCAGCCCCAGCATTTT. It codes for CASSERRGGGNQPQHF.

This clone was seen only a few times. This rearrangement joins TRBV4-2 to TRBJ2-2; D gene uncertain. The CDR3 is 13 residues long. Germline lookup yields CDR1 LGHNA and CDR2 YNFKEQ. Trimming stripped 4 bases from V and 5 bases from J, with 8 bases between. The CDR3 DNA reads TGTGCCAGCAGCCCGGTAGGGACCGGGGAGCTGTTTTTT. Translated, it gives CASSPVGTGELFF.

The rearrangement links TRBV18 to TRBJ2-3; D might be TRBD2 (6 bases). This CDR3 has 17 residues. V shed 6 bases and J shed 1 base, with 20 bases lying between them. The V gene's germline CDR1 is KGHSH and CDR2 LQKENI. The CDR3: CASSLYLGGEGTDTQYF. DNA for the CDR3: TGTGCCAGCTCGCTGTATTTGGGAGGAGAGGGCACAGATACGCAGTATTTT.

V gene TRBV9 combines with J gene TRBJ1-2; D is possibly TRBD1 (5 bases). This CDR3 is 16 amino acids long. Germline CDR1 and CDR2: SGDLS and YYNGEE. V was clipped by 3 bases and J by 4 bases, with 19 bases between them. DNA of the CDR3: TGTGCCAGCAGCGCCAACCCCCAGGGTACGGTCTATGGCTACACCTTC. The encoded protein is CASSANPQGTVYGYTF.

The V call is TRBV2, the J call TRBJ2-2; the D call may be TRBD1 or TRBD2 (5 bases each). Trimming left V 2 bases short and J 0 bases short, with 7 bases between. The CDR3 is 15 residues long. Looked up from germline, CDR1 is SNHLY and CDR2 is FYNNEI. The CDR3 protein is CASSELGANTGELFF. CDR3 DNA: TGTGCCAGCAGTGAATTGGGGGCGAACACCGGGGAGCTGTTTTTT.

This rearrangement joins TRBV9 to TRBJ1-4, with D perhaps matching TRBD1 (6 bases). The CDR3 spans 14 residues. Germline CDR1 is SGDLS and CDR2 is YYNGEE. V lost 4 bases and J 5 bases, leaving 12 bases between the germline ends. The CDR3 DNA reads TGTGCCAGCAGCTCCGGACAGAAGAATGAAAAACTGTTTTTT. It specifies CASSSGQKNEKLFF.

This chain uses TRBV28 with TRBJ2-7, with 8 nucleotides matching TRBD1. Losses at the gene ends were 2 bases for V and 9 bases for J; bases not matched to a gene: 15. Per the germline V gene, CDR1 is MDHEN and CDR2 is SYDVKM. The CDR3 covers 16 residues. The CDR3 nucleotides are TGTGCCAGCAGTTTAGGGACAGGACCCTCTCCTACGAGGCAGTACTTC. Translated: CASSLGTGPSPTRQYF.

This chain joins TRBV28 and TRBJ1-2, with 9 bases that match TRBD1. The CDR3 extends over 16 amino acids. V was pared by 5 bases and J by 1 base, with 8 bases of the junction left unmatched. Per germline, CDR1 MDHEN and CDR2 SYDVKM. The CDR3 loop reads CASSTSGTGFNYGYTF. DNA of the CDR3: TGTGCCAGCAGTACTTCCGGGACAGGGTTTAACTATGGCTACACCTTC.

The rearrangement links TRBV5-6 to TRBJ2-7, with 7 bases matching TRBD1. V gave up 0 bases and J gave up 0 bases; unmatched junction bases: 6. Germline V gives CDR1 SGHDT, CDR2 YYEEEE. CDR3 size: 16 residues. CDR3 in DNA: TGTGCCAGCAGCTTGGTAGGGGGCGAACTCTCCTACGAGCAGTACTTC. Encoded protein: CASSLVGGELSYEQYF.